The next 28 T cell receptor beta chains were all read from a single sample in a study of blood T cell repertoires in COVID-19 (dated by TCRdb to between 2020 and 2021). To prepare the library, the immunoSEQ multiplex PCR assay was applied. TCRdb carries this immuneACCESS record with in-frame sequences only. Its versions omit some clonotypes, under half of them owing to an unresolved V gene in the studies checked, with the rest unexplained. The sample table holds some 380,000 clones, of which around 87% were seen once. The top ten hold 1% to 1.5% of the sample. Sequences were obtained from PBMCs or T cells enriched from blood (not recorded which). The source of these receptors is a man aged 25-40 years who had recovered from COVID-19.

J is TRBJ1-2 and V is TRBV19; D is perhaps TRBD1 (6 bases). The CDR3 extends over 14 amino acids. Germline loops: CDR1 LNHDA, CDR2 SQIVND (reference sequence). The V end was cut by 8 bases, the J end by 4 bases, with 17 bases between. The CDR3 here is CASSQGEGGYGYTF. The CDR3, as DNA: TGTGCCAGTTCTCAGGGTGAAGGGGGCTATGGCTACACCTTC.

This chain connects TRBV19 to TRBJ1-2; 7 positions agree with TRBD1. The V gene's germline CDR1 is LNHDA and CDR2 SQIVND (reference sequence). The CDR3 is 14 residues long. J gave up 5 bases and V 5 bases, and 8 bases lay outside the gene matches. The CDR3 here is CASSFPTGPYGYTF. The DNA of the CDR3 is TGTGCCAGTAGTTTTCCGACAGGGCCGTATGGCTACACCTTC.

The chain is built from TRBV11-2 and TRBJ2-3; TRBD1 aligns across 7 bases. The CDR3 is 15 residues long. Trimming took 5 bases from V and 0 from J; bases not matched to a gene: 5. CDR1 is SGHAT and CDR2 is FQNNGV in the germline V gene. CDR3 sequence reads: CASSPQGQSTDTQYF. The CDR3, as DNA: TGTGCCAGCAGCCCACAGGGGCAGAGCACAGATACGCAGTATTTT.

The chain couples TRBV6-5 to TRBJ1-6, with D uncertain. Germline V gene data show CDR1 as MNHEY and CDR2 as SVGAGI. There are 14 residues in the CDR3. V shed 2 bases and J shed 8 bases, with 10 bases lying between them. The CDR3 region has the DNA TGTGCCAGCAGTTACCCAGGTCCTCATTCACCCCTCCACTTT. Residues: CASSYPGPHSPLHF.

The J gene is TRBJ1-5, the V gene TRBV6-5; no definite D call. The germline gives CDR1 MNHEY, CDR2 SVGAGI. This CDR3 contains 15 residues. The germline V and J ends were trimmed by 5 bases and 4 bases, with 15 bases remaining between them. The CDR3 reads CASSNYGMNNQPQHF. In DNA form, the CDR3 reads TGTGCCAGCAGTAACTACGGGATGAATAATCAGCCCCAGCATTTT.

The J gene is TRBJ2-7, the V gene TRBV4-1, with 8 bases lining up with TRBD1. This CDR3 spans 17 amino acids. Germline V gene data show CDR1 as MGHRA and CDR2 as YSYEKL. The V segment lost 3 bases and the J segment 3 bases; nucleotides outside the gene matches: 13. As DNA, the CDR3 is TGCGCCAGCAGCCAGACTGATCTCGGGACAGGAGGCTACGAGCAGTACTTC. It encodes CASSQTDLGTGGYEQYF.

The rearrangement joins TRBV6-5 to TRBJ1-1; D perhaps matches TRBD1 (5 bases). The CDR3 runs to 16 residues. Germline loops: CDR1 MNHEY, CDR2 SVGAGI. Deletions cut 0 bases from V and 0 bases from J, with 11 bases between. This chain's CDR3 is CASSYSLGGMNTEAFF. DNA for the CDR3: TGTGCCAGCAGTTACTCGCTCGGGGGTATGAACACTGAAGCTTTCTTT.

The chain links TRBV6-1 to TRBJ1-2, with D uncertain. The CDR3 runs to 13 residues. Germline CDR1 MNHNS, CDR2 SASEGT. V dropped 6 bases and J dropped 4 bases, with 12 bases sitting between them. The CDR3 here is CASRPGGSYGYTF. CDR3 DNA sequence: TGTGCCAGCAGACCGGGCGGGAGCTATGGCTACACCTTC.

The DNA for the CDR3 is TGTGCCAGCAGCAAAAAAGGACAGGCCACAGCTAACTATGGCTACACCTTC. Amino acid sequence: CASSKKGQATANYGYTF. This chain uses TRBV21-1 with TRBJ1-2; TRBD1, as called in the table, went unchecked against the DNA. TRBV21-1 is a pseudogene. This CDR3 has 17 amino acids.

The rearrangement links TRBV7-8 to TRBJ2-5; 7 nucleotides match TRBD2. The V gene end was trimmed by 4 bases and the J gene end by 4 bases; junction bases not matched to a gene: 3. Looked up from germline, CDR1 is SGHVS and CDR2 is FQNEAQ. CDR3 length: 13 residues. The CDR3 here is CASSSTGGETQYF. The CDR3 nucleotides read TGTGCCAGCAGCTCCACGGGGGGAGAGACCCAGTACTTC.

As regards this clone: The sample holds other DNA sequences that translate to the same CDR3. The chain employs TRBV7-2 and TRBJ2-7; 9 nucleotides agree with TRBD1. The CDR3 sequence is 15 residues long. J was trimmed by 2 bases and V by 3 bases; bases with no gene match: 5. In germline, CDR1 is SGHTA, CDR2 FQGNSA. The CDR3 bases are TGTGCCAGCAGCTTGGCCGGGGACAGGGCCTACGAGCAGTACTTC. It is translated as CASSLAGDRAYEQYF.

This clone was detected only once. V usage is TRBV6-2 or TRBV6-3 and J usage is TRBJ1-4; possible D gene TRBD1, 5 bases. The germline CDR1 and CDR2 sequences are MNHEY and SVGEGT. V was pared by 6 bases and J by 7 bases, with 12 bases between. The CDR3 runs 13 residues. Here the CDR3 DNA reads TGTGCCAGCAGCGGCAGGGTTCTTGAAAAACTGTTTTTT. Its protein product is CASSGRVLEKLFF.

This rearrangement joins TRBV4-1 to TRBJ1-2; tentatively, D is TRBD1 (6 bases). Between the trimmed V and J ends, which lost 4 bases and 5 bases, there was a span of 20 bases. Per germline, CDR1 MGHRA and CDR2 YSYEKL. This CDR3 spans 16 amino acids. The CDR3 nucleotides are TGCGCCAGCAGCCCGACCGCCGGGGGGGCTGGATATGGCTACACCTTC. Amino acid sequence: CASSPTAGGAGYGYTF.

This clone was counted a single time. Within the sample, other DNA sequences also encode this same CDR3. The V and J genes are TRBV3-1 (or the pseudogene TRBV3-2) and TRBJ1-6; D might be TRBD1 (5 bases). CDR3 length: 14 amino acids. The germline CDR1 and CDR2 sequences are LGHDT and YNNKEL (reference sequence). Trimming left V 0 bases short and J 9 bases short, with 9 bases between. CDR3 bases: TGTGCCAGCAGCCAAGAAACAGGAATTTCACCCCTCCACTTT. Protein: CASSQETGISPLHF.

As DNA, the CDR3 is TGTGCCAGCAGCTCGCGCAGGGGTCACGAGCAGTACTTC. Protein: CASSSRRGHEQYF. The chain is built from TRBV14 and TRBJ2-7, with a tentative D call TRBD1 (6 bases). Germline CDR1 and CDR2: SGHDN and FVKESK. Trimming cost V 5 bases and J 5 bases, with 13 bases left between them. The CDR3 extends over 13 amino acids.

This rearrangement joins TRBV7-9 to TRBJ1-5, with D possibly being TRBD1 (5 bases). Germline V lookup: CDR1 SEHNR, CDR2 FQNEAQ (reference sequence). The V gene lost 1 base and the J gene lost 0 bases, with 7 bases spanning the gap. This CDR3 spans 15 amino acids. The CDR3 DNA follows: TGTGCCAGCAGCTTAGGACAGAATAGCAATCAGCCCCAGCATTTT. It codes for CASSLGQNSNQPQHF. The full variable domain, in which reference TRBV7-9 and TRBJ1-5 provide the parts outside the CDR3, is DTGVSQNPRHKITKRGQNVTFRCDPISEHNRLYWYRQTLGQGPEFLTYFQNEAQLEKSRLLSDRFSAERPKGSFSTLEIQRTEQGDSAMYLCASSLGQNSNQPQHFGDGTRLSIL.

CDR3 amino acids: CASSTGQDQPQHF. The CDR3 nucleotides read TGTGCCAGCAGCACGGGACAGGATCAGCCCCAGCATTTT. The chain uses TRBV7-2 and TRBJ1-5; 8 nucleotides align to TRBD1. CDR3 length: 13 residues. CDR1 SGHTA and CDR2 FQGNSA come from the germline V gene. The ends lost 5 bases at V and 5 bases at J; junction bases unmatched: 2. The complete variable domain, with remaining parts taken from reference TRBV7-2 and TRBJ1-5, reads GAGVSQSPSNKVTEKGKDVELRCDPISGHTALYWYRQSLGQGLEFLIYFQGNSAPDKSGLPSDRFSAERTGGSVSTLTIQRTQQEDSAVYLCASSTGQDQPQHFGDGTRLSIL.

This chain links TRBV30 with TRBJ1-3; a weak D match, TRBD1 (6 bases). CDR1 is GTSNPN and CDR2 is SVGIG in the germline V gene (reference sequence). This CDR3 is 14 amino acids long. Trimming pared 6 bases from V and 0 bases from J, leaving 12 bases between. The chain's CDR3 is CACPGHNSGNTIYF. As DNA, the CDR3 is TGTGCCTGCCCGGGACATAACTCTGGAAACACCATATATTTT.

The chain has TRBV11-3 and TRBJ2-3, with D possibly matching TRBD2 (5 bases). Germline loops: CDR1 SGHNT, CDR2 YENEEA. This CDR3 is built from 16 residues. The ends were cut back, 3 bases at V and 2 bases at J, with 15 bases in the middle. CDR3 DNA: TGTGCCAGCAGCTTCTATTCCGGGGAAGACACAGATACGCAGTATTTT. Translated, it gives CASSFYSGEDTDTQYF.

Concerning this clone: The sample contains more than one DNA sequence encoding this CDR3. The V and J genes are TRBV24-1 and TRBJ2-2, with 7 nucleotides matching TRBD1. The length of the CDR3 is 15 residues. CDR1 and CDR2 from the germline V gene are KGHDR and SFDVKD. V was pared by 4 bases and J by 3 bases, with 4 bases of the junction left unmatched. For the CDR3, the DNA is TGTGCCACCAGTGACCCCGACAGGGACACCGGGGAGCTGTTTTTT. Translation: CATSDPDRDTGELFF.

V usage is TRBV19 and J usage is TRBJ2-7; 8 bases fit TRBD1. The CDR3 spans 14 residues. The J segment lost 0 bases and the V segment lost 5 bases, leaving 3 bases of the junction unmatched. Germline V lookup: CDR1 LNHDA, CDR2 SQIVND (reference sequence). DNA for the CDR3: TGTGCCAGTAGTTCGGGACAGGCCTCCTACGAGCAGTACTTC. Translated: CASSSGQASYEQYF.

V gene TRBV5-1 combines with J gene TRBJ1-2, with D perhaps TRBD1 (6 bases). Trimming took off 4 bases at V and 6 bases at J, with 16 bases between the two ends. This CDR3 spans 14 amino acids. CDR1 and CDR2 from the germline V gene are SGHRS and YFSETQ. Written as DNA, the CDR3 is TGCGCCAGCAGCCTAGGCTCAACAGGGCATGGCTACACCTTC. This gives the protein CASSLGSTGHGYTF.

This clone was observed once. The CDR3 loop reads CASSQGGRGDNQPQHF. The CDR3 nucleotides read TGTGCCAGCAGCCAAGGGGGGAGGGGCGACAATCAGCCCCAGCATTTT. The genes are TRBV3-1 (or the pseudogene TRBV3-2) and TRBJ1-5, with D possibly matching TRBD1 (5 bases). Per the germline V gene, CDR1 is LGHDT and CDR2 is YNNKEL (reference sequence). The V gene lost 1 base and the J gene lost 3 bases, with 13 bases spanning the gap. The CDR3 is 16 amino acids.

The J gene is TRBJ2-7, the V gene TRBV19; D unresolved. Germline V CDR1 and CDR2: LNHDA, SQIVND (reference sequence). The CDR3 is made up of 13 amino acids. Trimming left V 5 bases short and J 2 bases short, with 10 bases between. CDR3 in amino acids: CASSVGGAYEQYF. In DNA, the CDR3 is TGTGCCAGTAGTGTCGGTGGAGCCTACGAGCAGTACTTC.

The chain is built from TRBV12-3 or TRBV12-4 and TRBJ1-2, with TRBD1 matching over 7 bases. The CDR3 contains 11 residues. V shed 5 bases and J 7 bases; nucleotides not matched to a gene: 1. The DNA for the CDR3 is TGTGCCAGCAGTAAGGGGGCTGGCTACACCTTC. Translated, it gives CASSKGAGYTF.

The CDR3 region is CASSERDTGHRRGQYF. Here the CDR3 DNA reads TGCGCCAGCAGTGAGCGAGACACGGGACACCGTAGGGGGCAGTATTTT. This chain connects TRBV10-1 to TRBJ2-3, with TRBD1 as a possible D gene (6 bases). There are 16 residues in the CDR3. With 2 bases removed from V and 11 bases from J, the gap between germline ends came to 23 bases. CDR1 is WNHNN, CDR2 SYGVQD, per germline (reference sequence).

This clone was counted only a few times. The rearrangement links TRBV27 to TRBJ1-5; 8 bases are shared with TRBD1. J was trimmed by 2 bases and V by 4 bases; bases with no gene match: 4. The length of the CDR3 is 15 residues. The germline V gene encodes CDR1 MNHEY and CDR2 SMNVEV (reference sequence). CDR3 loop: CASSSDRGGNQPQHF. The CDR3 coding sequence is TGTGCCAGCAGTTCAGACAGGGGTGGCAATCAGCCCCAGCATTTT.

This rearrangement joins TRBV2 to TRBJ1-2; 7 nucleotides agree with TRBD1. With 9 bases clipped from V and 5 bases from J, the junction kept 9 bases outside the gene matches. The length of the CDR3 is 13 residues. Germline V gene lookup returns CDR1 SNHLY and CDR2 FYNNEI. The CDR3 here is CARGETGRYGYTF. CDR3 sequence (DNA): TGTGCCAGGGGCGAGACAGGGCGTTATGGCTACACCTTC.